These T cell receptor beta chains were read from a single sample in a study of blood T cell repertoires in COVID-19. TCRdb's copy holds only in-frame clones and misses some; the assay was immunoSEQ multiplex PCR. Of about 180,000 clones listed, around 85% are singletons. Sequences were obtained from peripheral blood. The receptors were sampled from a man aged 45-65 years with active or convalescent COVID-19. CDR3s include the opening cysteine and the closing phenylalanine or tryptophan. D genes are given only for firm matches. Only some rows state a clone size, as once, few, many or a class for expanded clones.

D,size,V,J,DNA,CDR3
.,.,TRBV3-1/TRBV3-2,TRBJ1-5,TGTGCCAGCAGCCAAGGGCACACAGGGCTAAATCAGCCCCAGCATTTT,CASSQGHTGLNQPQHF
TRBD1,.,TRBV27,TRBJ2-3,TGTGCCAGCAGTTTATACGGACAGGGGTTCACAGATACGCAGTATTTT,CASSLYGQGFTDTQYF
.,.,TRBV12-5,TRBJ2-3,TGTGCTAGTGGTAAACAAGCGGTAAGCACAGATACGCAGTATTTT,CASGKQAVSTDTQYF
TRBD1,.,TRBV6-6,TRBJ1-3,TGTGCCAGCAGTTTCCAGGGGGCGCGGGGAAACACCATATATTTT,CASSFQGARGNTIYF
.,.,TRBV28,TRBJ1-6,TGTGCCAGCTCACTACTGGCGGAGCACTCCTATAATTCACCCCTCCACTTT,CASSLLAEHSYNSPLHF
.,.,TRBV5-1,TRBJ2-6,TGCGCCAGCAGCTTACAGTTCTCTGGGGCCAACGTCCTGACTTTC,CASSLQFSGANVLTF
.,few,TRBV7-2,TRBJ1-2,TGTGCCAGCAGCTTAATGGGGGCGCGAGGCTACACCTTC,CASSLMGARGYTF
.,.,TRBV6-5,TRBJ1-3,TGTGCCAGCAGCCGGGGAGTTGGAAACACCATATATTTT,CASSRGVGNTIYF
.,once,TRBV19,TRBJ2-1,TGTGCCAGTAGTTCCAGAGGGAACACCTACAATGAGCAGTTCTTC,CASSSRGNTYNEQFF
TRBD1,.,TRBV4-2,TRBJ1-1,TGTGCCAGCAGCCAGGGACAGGGTGATTACACTGAAGCTTTCTTT,CASSQGQGDYTEAFF
.,.,TRBV19,TRBJ2-1,TGTGCCAGTAGTTTCCTGGGATCTGAAGGGAGGCGGTTCTTC,CASSFLGSEGRRFF
.,.,TRBV7-2,TRBJ1-4,TGTGCCAGCAGCTTAGTCGGGCAGGGAACTAATGAAAAACTGTTTTTT,CASSLVGQGTNEKLFF
TRBD2,.,TRBV11-2,TRBJ2-2,TGTGCCAGCAGCTTCCGGACTAGCGGGAAGGGGGAGCTGTTTTTT,CASSFRTSGKGELFF
.,.,TRBV20-1,TRBJ2-1,TGCAGTGTAGTCCGGGTGGATGAGCAGTTCTTC,CSVVRVDEQFF
.,many,TRBV5-5,TRBJ2-7,TGTGCCAGCAGCAGATCGACAGGCCGCCCCTACGAGCAGTACTTC,CASSRSTGRPYEQYF
TRBD1,.,TRBV7-2,TRBJ1-6,TGTGCCAGCAGCTCGGGACAGGGGCGATCACCCCTCCACTTT,CASSSGQGRSPLHF
TRBD2,.,TRBV28,TRBJ2-1,TGTGCCAGCAGTTTCGGGGCGGGAGGGACCTACAATGAGCAGTTCTTC,CASSFGAGGTYNEQFF
.,.,TRBV30,TRBJ2-7,TGTGCCTGGAGTGGAGACTGGTACGAGCAGTACTTC,CAWSGDWYEQYF
.,.,TRBV5-4,TRBJ2-5,TGTGCCAGCAGCTGGTCAGGGGGGAAAGAGACCCAGTACTTC,CASSWSGGKETQYF
TRBD1,.,TRBV19,TRBJ2-7,TGTGCCAGTAGTCCAGGGACAGGGGCAACCTACGAGCAGTACTTC,CASSPGTGATYEQYF
TRBD1,.,TRBV7-2,TRBJ1-2,TGTGCCAGCAGACCAGGACAGGGAAGCTATGGCTACACCTTC,CASRPGQGSYGYTF
.,.,TRBV28,TRBJ2-3,TGTGCCAGCAGTTTAGGGACTACAGATACGCAGTATTTT,CASSLGTTDTQYF
.,.,TRBV3-1/TRBV3-2,TRBJ1-5,TGTGCCAGCAGCCAAGCGGGGGATAGCAATCAGCCCCAGCATTTT,CASSQAGDSNQPQHF
TRBD1,.,TRBV12-3/TRBV12-4,TRBJ1-6,TGTGCCAGCAGGTCAGGGGGCTTAACGCCCCTCCACTTT,CASRSGGLTPLHF
TRBD2,.,TRBV27,TRBJ2-1,TGTGCCAGCAGTTCCAATAGCGGGGGGATAAAATACAATGAGCAGTTCTTC,CASSSNSGGIKYNEQFF
.,once,TRBV2,TRBJ1-1,TGTGCCAGCAGAGCCTCTTCGGACACTGAAGCTTTCTTT,CASRASSDTEAFF